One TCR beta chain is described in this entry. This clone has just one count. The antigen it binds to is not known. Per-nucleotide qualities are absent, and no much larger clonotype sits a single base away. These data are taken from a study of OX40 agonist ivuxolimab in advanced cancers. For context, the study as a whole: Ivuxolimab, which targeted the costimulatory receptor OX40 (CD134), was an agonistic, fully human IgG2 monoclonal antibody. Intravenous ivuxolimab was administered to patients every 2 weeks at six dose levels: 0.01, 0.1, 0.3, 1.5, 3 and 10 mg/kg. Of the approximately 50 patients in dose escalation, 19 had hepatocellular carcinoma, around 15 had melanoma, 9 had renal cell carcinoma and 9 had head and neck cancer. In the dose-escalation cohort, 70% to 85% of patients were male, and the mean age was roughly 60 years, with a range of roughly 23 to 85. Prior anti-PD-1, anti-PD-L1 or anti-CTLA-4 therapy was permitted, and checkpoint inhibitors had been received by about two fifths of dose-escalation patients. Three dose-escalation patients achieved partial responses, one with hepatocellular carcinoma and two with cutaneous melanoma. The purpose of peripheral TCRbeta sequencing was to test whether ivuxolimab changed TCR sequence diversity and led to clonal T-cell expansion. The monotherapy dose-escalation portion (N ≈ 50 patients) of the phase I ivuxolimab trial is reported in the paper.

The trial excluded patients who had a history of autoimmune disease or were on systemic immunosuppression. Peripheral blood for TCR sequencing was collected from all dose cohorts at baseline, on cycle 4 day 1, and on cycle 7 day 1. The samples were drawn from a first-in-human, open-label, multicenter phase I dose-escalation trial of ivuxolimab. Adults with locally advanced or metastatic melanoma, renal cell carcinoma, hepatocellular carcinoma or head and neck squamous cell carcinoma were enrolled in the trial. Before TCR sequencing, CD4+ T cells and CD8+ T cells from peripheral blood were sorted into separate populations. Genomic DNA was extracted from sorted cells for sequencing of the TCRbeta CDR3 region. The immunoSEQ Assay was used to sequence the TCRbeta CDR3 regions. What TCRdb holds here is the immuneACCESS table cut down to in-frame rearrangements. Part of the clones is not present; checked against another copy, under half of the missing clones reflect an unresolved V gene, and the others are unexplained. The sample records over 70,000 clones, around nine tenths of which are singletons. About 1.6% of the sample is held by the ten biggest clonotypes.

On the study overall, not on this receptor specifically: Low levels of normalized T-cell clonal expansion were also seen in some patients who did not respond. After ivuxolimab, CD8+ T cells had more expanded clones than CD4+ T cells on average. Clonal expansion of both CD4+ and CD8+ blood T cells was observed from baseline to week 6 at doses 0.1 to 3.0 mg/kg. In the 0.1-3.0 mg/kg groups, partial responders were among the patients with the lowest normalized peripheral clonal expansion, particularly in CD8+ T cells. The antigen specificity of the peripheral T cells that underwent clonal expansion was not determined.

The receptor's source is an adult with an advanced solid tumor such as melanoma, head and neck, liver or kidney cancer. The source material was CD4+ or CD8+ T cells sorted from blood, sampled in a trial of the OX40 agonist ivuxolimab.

The nucleotide sequence is given as TGTGCCAGCAGCTTCGGACAGGGGAGGAATGAGCAGTTCTTC. It translates to CASSFGQGRNEQFF. The chain joins TRBV7-7 to TRBJ2-1, and TRBD1 matches 9 of the central bases. CDR1 and CDR2 (SSHAT, FNYEAQ) derive from the germline V gene (reference sequence). Clipping removes 3 bases from V and 7 bases from J, with 4 as the unmatched junction base count. Including cysteine and phenylalanine, the CDR3 has 14 amino acids. The kept DNA is CDR3 alone, 42 bases in frame from the first base.